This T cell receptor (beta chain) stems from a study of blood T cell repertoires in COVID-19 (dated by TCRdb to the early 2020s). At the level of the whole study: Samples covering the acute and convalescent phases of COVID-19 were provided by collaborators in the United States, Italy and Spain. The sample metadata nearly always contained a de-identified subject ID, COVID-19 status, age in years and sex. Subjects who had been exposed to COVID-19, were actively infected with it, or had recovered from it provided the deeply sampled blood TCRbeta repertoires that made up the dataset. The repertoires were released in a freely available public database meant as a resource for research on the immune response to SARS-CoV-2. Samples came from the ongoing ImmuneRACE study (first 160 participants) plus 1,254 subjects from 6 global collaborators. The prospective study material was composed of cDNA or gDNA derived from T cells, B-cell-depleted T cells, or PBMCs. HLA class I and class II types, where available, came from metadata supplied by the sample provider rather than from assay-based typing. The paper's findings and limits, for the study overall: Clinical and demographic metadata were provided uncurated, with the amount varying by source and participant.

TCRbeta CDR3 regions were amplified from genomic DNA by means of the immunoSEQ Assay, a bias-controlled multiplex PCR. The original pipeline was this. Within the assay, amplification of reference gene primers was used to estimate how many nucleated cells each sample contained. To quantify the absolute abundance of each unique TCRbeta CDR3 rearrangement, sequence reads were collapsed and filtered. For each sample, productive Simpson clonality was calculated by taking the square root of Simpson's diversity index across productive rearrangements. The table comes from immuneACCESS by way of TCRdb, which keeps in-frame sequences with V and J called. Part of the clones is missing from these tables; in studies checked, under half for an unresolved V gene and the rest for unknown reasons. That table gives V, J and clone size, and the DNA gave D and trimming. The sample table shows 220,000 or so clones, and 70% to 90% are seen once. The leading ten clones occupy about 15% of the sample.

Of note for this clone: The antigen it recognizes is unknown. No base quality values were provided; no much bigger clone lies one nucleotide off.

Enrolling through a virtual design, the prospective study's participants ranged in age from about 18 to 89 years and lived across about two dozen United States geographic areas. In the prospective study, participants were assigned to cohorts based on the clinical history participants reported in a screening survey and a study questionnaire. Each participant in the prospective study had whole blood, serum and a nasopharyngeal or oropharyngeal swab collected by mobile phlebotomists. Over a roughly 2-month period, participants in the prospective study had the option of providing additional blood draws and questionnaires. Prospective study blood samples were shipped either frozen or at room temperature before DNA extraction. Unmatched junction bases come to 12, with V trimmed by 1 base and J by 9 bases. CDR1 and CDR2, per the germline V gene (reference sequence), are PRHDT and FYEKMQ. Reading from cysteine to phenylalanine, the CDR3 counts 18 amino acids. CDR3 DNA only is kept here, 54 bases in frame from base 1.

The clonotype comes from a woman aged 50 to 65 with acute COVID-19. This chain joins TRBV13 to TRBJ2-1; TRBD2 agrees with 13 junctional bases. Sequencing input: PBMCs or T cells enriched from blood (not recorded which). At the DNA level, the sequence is TGTGCCAGCAGCTTAGCGGGGTGGGGGACTAGCGGGACCGGTGAGCAGTTCTTC. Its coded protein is CASSLAGWGTSGTGEQFF.